Sequencing of this T cell receptor beta chain was carried out in a study of T-cell reconstitution after alpha-beta-depleted transplantation in children. This clonotype was detected only a few times. The antigen is unknown. Unique molecular identifiers featured in how the TCRbeta library was prepared. TCRdb passed the PCR reads through MiXCR, listing each CDR3 protein once. The table lists about 580,000 distinct CDR3 sequences, around 27% of them singletons. Study results and limitations: The study reportedly traced alpha-beta T cells about two months after transplant to several hundred expanded graft clones.

The CDR3 loop spans 16 amino acids. In germline, CDR1 is PRHDT, CDR2 FYEKMQ (reference sequence). Trimming shortened V by 5 bases and J by 8 bases, and 22 bases separated the two germline ends. The chain combines TRBV13 with TRBJ2-1; maybe TRBD2 (8 bases). This specimen consisted of PBMCs, obtained before TCRalphabeta/CD19-depleted stem cell transplant. This receptor was obtained from a boy under two years old with Wiskott-Aldrich syndrome, due to receive a stem cell transplant. The CDR3 reads CASSIRGDSGGDEQFF. CDR3 coding DNA: TGTGCCAGCAGCATCAGGGGGGACTCCGGGGGGGATGAGCAGTTCTTC. Full variable domain (rest looked up from reference TRBV13 and TRBJ2-1): AAGVIQSPRHLIKEKRETATLKCYPIPRHDTVYWYQQGPGQDPQFLISFYEKMQSDKGSIPDRFSAQQFSDYHSELNMSSLELGDSALYFCASSIRGDSGGDEQFFGPGTRLTVL.